The table lists the clone carrying this T cell receptor (beta chain) with a few counts. What it recognizes is unknown. These data are taken from a study of T cells in Graves' hyperthyroidism and ophthalmopathy. Diagnoses used clinical symptoms, serum thyroxine and TRAb, thyroid ultrasound and orbital computed tomography. Deletions cut 6 bases from V and 0 bases from J, with 8 bases between. The germline V gene has CDR1 MNHNS and CDR2 SASEGT. This CDR3 contains 13 residues. Study conclusions and caveats: Separating ophthalmopathy from stable hyperthyroidism was achieved by a 13 V-J model.

Researchers took RNA transcripts and amplified the TCR beta CDR3 regions from them. RT-PCR in the first round (using the HTBI primer set) targeted the TCR CDR3. TCRdb redid the calling of the multiplex PCR reads with MiXCR, one entry per CDR3 protein. The repertoire holds roughly 500,000 distinct CDR3 sequences, with around 15% as singletons. This receptor was obtained from a young woman with Graves' ophthalmopathy. Source material: blood. V and J are TRBV6-1 and TRBJ1-2, with D maybe TRBD1 (5 bases). CDR3 coding DNA: TGTGCCAGCAGAGAGACAGCTAACTATGGCTACACCTTC. Encoded protein: CASRETANYGYTF.